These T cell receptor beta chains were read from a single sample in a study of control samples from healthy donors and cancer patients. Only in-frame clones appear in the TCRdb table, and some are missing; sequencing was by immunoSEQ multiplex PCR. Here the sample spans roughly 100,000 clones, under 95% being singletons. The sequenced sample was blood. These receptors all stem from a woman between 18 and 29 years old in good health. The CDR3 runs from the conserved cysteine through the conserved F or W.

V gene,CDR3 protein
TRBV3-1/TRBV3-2,CASSLLTGYGYTF
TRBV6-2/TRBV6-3,CASSLRAGWEQFF
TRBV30,CAWSVEFGSGTGELFF
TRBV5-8,CASSLWEGIDEQFF
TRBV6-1,CASSEWRGPLAQYF
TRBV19,CASSKGWQPQHF
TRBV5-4,CASSPLVWGSEAFF
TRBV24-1,CATSPPAGETQYF
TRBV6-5,CASSYLAGAHEQYF
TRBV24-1,CATSDPSGTAGTQYF
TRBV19,CASSPTGQGRSGANVLTF
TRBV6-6,CASSYPRRGLNTEAFF
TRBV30,CAWSTSKWGRGINYGYTF
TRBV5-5,CASSLEGVNGELFF
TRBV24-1,CATSDPNQPQHF
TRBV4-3,CASSQDEGGDGYTF
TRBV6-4,CASSGYPGTEAFF
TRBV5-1,CASSLVGQGPYEQYF
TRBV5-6,CASSVGSGRETQYF
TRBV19,CASSLRDRAAGELFF
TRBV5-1,CASSSTGLGNTIYF
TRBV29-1,CSVMTLYYEQYF
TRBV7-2,CASSLSLGVYEQYF
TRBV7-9,CASSGRGLAGFWEQFF
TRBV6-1,CASSEAGAPNTQYF
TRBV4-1,CASSQESGWYGYTF
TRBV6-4,CASSSTGRTEAFF
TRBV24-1,CATSDFGGPYNEQFF
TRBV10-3,CAIRQGMNTEAFF
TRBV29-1,CSVDSGSNTEAFF
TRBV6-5,CASRSTGSSYEQYF
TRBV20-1,CSAPTRRKLFF
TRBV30,CAWSIAGTYNEQFF
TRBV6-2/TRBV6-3,CASSSSGLKQYF
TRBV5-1,CASSLLGGASYEQYF
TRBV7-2,CASSLVGTLLGRCEQYF
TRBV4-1,CASSQERGGFYEQYF
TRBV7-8,CASSFKETRRSQYF
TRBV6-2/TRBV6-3,CASSYSQLGYGYTF
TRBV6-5,CATSTSGTGELFF
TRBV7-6,CASSPRRDTTGELFF
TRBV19,CASTIAGGLNTGELFF